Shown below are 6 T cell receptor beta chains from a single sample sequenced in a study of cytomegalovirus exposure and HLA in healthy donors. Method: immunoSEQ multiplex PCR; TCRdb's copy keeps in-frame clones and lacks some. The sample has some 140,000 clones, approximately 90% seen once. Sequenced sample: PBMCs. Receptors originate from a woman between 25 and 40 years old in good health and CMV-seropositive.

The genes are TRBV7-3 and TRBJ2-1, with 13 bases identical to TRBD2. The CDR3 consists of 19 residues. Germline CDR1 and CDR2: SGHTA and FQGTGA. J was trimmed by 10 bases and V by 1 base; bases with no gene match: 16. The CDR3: CASSLKFSGGLAGRSEQFF. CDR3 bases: TGTGCCAGCAGCTTAAAGTTTTCTGGGGGACTAGCGGGAAGAAGCGAGCAGTTCTTC.

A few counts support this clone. Written as DNA, the CDR3 is TGTGCCAGCAGTTTATCGGGGCTGACAGAGCAAGAGACCCAGTACTTC. Amino acids: CASSLSGLTEQETQYF. This chain connects TRBV27 to TRBJ2-5, with TRBD1 as a possible D gene (5 bases). CDR3 length: 16 amino acids. Germline-derived CDR1 and CDR2 are MNHEY and SMNVEV (reference sequence). Trimming left V 0 bases short and J 2 bases short, with 13 bases between.

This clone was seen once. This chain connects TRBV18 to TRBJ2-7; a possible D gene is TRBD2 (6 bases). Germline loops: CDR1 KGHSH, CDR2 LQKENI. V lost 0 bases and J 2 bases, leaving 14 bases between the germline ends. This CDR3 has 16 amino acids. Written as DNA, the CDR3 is TGTGCCAGCTCACCACCTGGCGGGGTACGGCCCTACGAGCAGTACTTC. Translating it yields CASSPPGGVRPYEQYF.

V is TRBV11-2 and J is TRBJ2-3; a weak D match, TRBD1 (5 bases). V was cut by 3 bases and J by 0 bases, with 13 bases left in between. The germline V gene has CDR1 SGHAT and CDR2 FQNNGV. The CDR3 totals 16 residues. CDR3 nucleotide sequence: TGTGCCAGCAGCTTTGGCAGGGCGGCCAGCACAGATACGCAGTATTTT. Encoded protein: CASSFGRAASTDTQYF.

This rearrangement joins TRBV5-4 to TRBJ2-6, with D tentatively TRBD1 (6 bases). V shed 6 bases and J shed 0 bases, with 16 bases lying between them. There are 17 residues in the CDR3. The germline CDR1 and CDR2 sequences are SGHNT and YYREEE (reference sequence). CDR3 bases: TGTGCCAGCAACCTTGGGGGCTACTTCTCTGGGGCCAACGTCCTGACTTTC. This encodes CASNLGGYFSGANVLTF.

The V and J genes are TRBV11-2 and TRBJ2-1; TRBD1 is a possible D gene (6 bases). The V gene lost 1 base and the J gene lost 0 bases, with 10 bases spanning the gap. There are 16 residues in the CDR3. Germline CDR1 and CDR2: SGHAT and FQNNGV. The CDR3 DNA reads TGTGCCAGCAGCTTAGCCGGGACACCCTCCTACAATGAGCAGTTCTTC. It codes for CASSLAGTPSYNEQFF.